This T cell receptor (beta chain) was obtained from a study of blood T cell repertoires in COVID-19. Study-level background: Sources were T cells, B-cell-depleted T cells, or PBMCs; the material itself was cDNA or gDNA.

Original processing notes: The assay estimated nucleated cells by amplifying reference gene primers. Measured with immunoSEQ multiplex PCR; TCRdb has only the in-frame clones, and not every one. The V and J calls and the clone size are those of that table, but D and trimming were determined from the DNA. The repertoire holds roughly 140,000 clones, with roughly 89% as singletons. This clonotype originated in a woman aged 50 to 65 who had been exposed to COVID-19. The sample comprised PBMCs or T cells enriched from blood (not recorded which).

CDR3: CASSDQTGAVETQYF. For the CDR3, the DNA is TGTGCCAGCAGTGACCAGACAGGAGCCGTAGAGACCCAGTACTTC. The chain is built from TRBV2 and TRBJ2-5; D might be TRBD1 (6 bases). Germline CDR1 SNHLY, CDR2 FYNNEI. The CDR3 loop spans 15 amino acids. Trimming removed 3 bases at V and 4 bases at J, with 15 bases between.